The 9 T cell receptor beta chains below all came from one sample that was sequenced in a study of neurological immune-mediated disorders. TCRdb processed the 5' RACE reads anew with MiXCR; each CDR3 protein has one entry. The data contain roughly 76,000 distinct CDR3 sequences, less than 15% of them seen just once; the ten biggest clones take up roughly 7.3%. The sequencing sample was made of PBMCs. The source is a woman in her forties or fifties in good health.

The chain couples TRBV5-5 to TRBJ2-3; possible D gene TRBD2, 5 bases. The CDR3 contains 13 residues. V was clipped by 2 bases and J by 3 bases, with 7 bases between them. Germline V gene data show CDR1 as SGHKS and CDR2 as YYEKEE (reference sequence). In DNA, the CDR3 is TGTGCCAGCAGCTTACAGCGGACAGATACGCAGTATTTT. It codes for CASSLQRTDTQYF.

V usage is TRBV20-1 and J usage is TRBJ2-1; D unresolved. This CDR3 has 14 residues. CDR1 is DFQATT, CDR2 SNEGSKA, per germline (reference sequence). V was shortened by 0 bases and J by 11 bases, with 17 bases between the two germline ends. CDR3 residues: CSARDIPAEAKQFF. The CDR3 coding sequence is TGCAGTGCTAGAGATATTCCCGCCGAGGCGAAGCAGTTCTTC.

This clonotype was seen repeatedly, ten times or more. The V call is TRBV27, the J call TRBJ1-1; no reliable D call. V lost 3 bases and J lost 1, with 9 bases in between. Germline V gives CDR1 MNHEY, CDR2 SMNVEV (reference sequence). This CDR3 comprises 14 residues. The CDR3 region is CASSFLTANTEAFF. Here the CDR3 DNA reads TGTGCCAGCAGTTTTCTTACAGCGAACACTGAAGCTTTCTTT.

This clonotype was seen many times. This chain links TRBV5-1 with TRBJ2-1; 8 nucleotides align to TRBD2. The junction had 5 bases not matched to a gene; V was cut back by 2 bases and J by 1 base. Germline CDR1 is SGHRS and CDR2 is YFSETQ. There are 16 residues in the CDR3. This CDR3 reads CASSFGREGSYNEQFF. In DNA, the CDR3 is TGCGCCAGCAGCTTTGGACGGGAGGGTTCCTACAATGAGCAGTTCTTC.

This clonotype occurred many times. The rearrangement uses TRBV10-3 and TRBJ2-7, with 7 nucleotides matching TRBD1. The trim removed 6 bases at V and 3 bases at J, leaving 8 bases unmatched. The germline V gene encodes CDR1 ENHRY and CDR2 SYGVKD. This CDR3 is 14 amino acids long. As DNA, the CDR3 is TGTGCCATCAGGATAGCAGGGGGTGGCTACGAGCAGTACTTC. As protein: CAIRIAGGGYEQYF.

This clonotype has more than one count but fewer than ten. V gene TRBV10-3 combines with J gene TRBJ2-3; tentatively, D is TRBD1 (5 bases). CDR1 and CDR2 from the germline V gene are ENHRY and SYGVKD. CDR3 length: 13 residues. V lost 8 bases to trimming and J lost 2 bases, with 11 bases between them. The CDR3 region is CAIARVITDTQYF. CDR3 sequence (DNA): TGTGCCATCGCCAGGGTAATCACAGATACGCAGTATTTT.

This clonotype has a single count. A much larger clone differs by one base, so this may be a read error. The chain combines TRBV7-2 with TRBJ1-1; no firm D call. The CDR3 contains 13 residues. The V and J ends lost 1 base and 7 bases respectively, with 10 bases between them. CDR1 and CDR2 from the germline V gene are SGHTA and FQGNSA. The CDR3, as DNA: TGTGCCAGCAGCTTAGTCTACCGCAGTGAAGCTTTCTTT. Translated: CASSLVYRSEAFF.

Ten or more counts support this clonotype. The DNA of the CDR3 is TGTGCCAGCAGCCAATTAACTTACAACAATCAGCCCCAGCATTTT. It yields the protein CASSQLTYNNQPQHF. The genes are TRBV7-8 and TRBJ1-5; no firm D call. CDR3 length: 15 amino acids. V gave up 5 bases and J gave up 3 bases, with 14 bases separating them. CDR1 is SGHVS, CDR2 FQNEAQ, per germline.

There are many counts of this clonotype. The chain has TRBV28 and TRBJ1-4, with TRBD1 as a possible D gene (6 bases). V shed 6 bases and J shed 7 bases, with 15 bases lying between them. CDR3 size: 14 residues. Per germline, CDR1 MDHEN and CDR2 SYDVKM. The CDR3 loop is CASSSQGRGEKLFF. CDR3 nucleotides: TGTGCCAGCAGCTCACAGGGTCGGGGTGAAAAACTGTTTTTT.